These T cell receptor beta chains were read from a single sample in a study of T cell changes during pregnancy in multiple sclerosis. The table came from immunoSEQ multiplex PCR; TCRdb's copy has only in-frame clones and leaves some out. Here the sample spans 65,000 to 95,000 clones, approximately 94% being singletons. This sample comprised peripheral blood, obtained after pregnancy. The receptors stem from a female donor in good health, enrolled as a control in a pregnancy study. Each CDR3 is given with its conserved first and last residue. Each record gives: clone size, D gene, V gene, J gene, CDR3 protein, CDR3 DNA. The D gene is left open where the match is weak. Only part of the rows carry a size: once, few, many, or a class if the clone is expanded.

>-|-|TRBV19|TRBJ1-6
CASSIPPKGIGSPLHF
TGTGCCAGTAGTATCCCTCCAAAGGGGATAGGTTCACCCCTCCACTTT
>-|TRBD2|TRBV30|TRBJ2-7
CAWNLLAGGPLDEQYF
TGTGCCTGGAACCTTCTAGCGGGGGGGCCGTTAGACGAGCAGTACTTC
>-|TRBD1|TRBV4-3|TRBJ2-7
CASSHPFLRDRGLYEQYF
TGCGCCAGCAGCCACCCTTTTCTCCGGGACAGGGGGCTCTACGAGCAGTACTTC
>-|TRBD2|TRBV30|TRBJ2-5
CAWRHNRLAGGPSGTQYF
TGTGCCTGGAGACATAATCGACTAGCGGGGGGCCCCTCCGGGACCCAGTACTTC
>-|TRBD1|TRBV6-6|TRBJ1-2
CASTTGGNVYGYTF
TGTGCCAGCACGACAGGGGGTAATGTCTATGGCTACACCTTC
>-|-|TRBV5-1|TRBJ1-1
CASSLVGGGQGNTEAFF
TGCGCCAGCAGCTTGGTAGGCGGGGGGCAGGGGAACACTGAAGCTTTCTTT
>-|-|TRBV5-1|TRBJ2-6
CASRSSGSGANVLTF
TGCGCCAGCAGGTCGTCGGGCTCTGGGGCCAACGTCCTGACTTTC
>-|-|TRBV7-6|TRBJ2-5
CASSFAWSGPQETQYF
TGTGCCAGCAGCTTTGCCTGGAGCGGGCCCCAAGAGACCCAGTACTTC
>-|TRBD1|TRBV27|TRBJ1-2
CASSKLLDRGIGGYTF
TGTGCCAGCAGTAAACTCTTGGACAGGGGTATAGGGGGCTACACCTTC
>-|-|TRBV30|TRBJ2-2
CAWRDKNFGRRAGELFF
TGTGCCTGGAGGGACAAGAATTTCGGCAGGAGGGCCGGGGAGCTGTTTTTT
>-|-|TRBV15|TRBJ1-4
CATSRGSIRQSTNEKLFF
TGTGCCACCAGCAGAGGGAGCATTCGACAGTCCACTAATGAAAAACTGTTTTTT
>-|-|TRBV10-1|TRBJ2-3
CASSDLPFLGQATDTQYF
TGCGCCAGCAGTGATCTCCCCTTCCTCGGACAAGCTACAGATACGCAGTATTTT
>-|TRBD2|TRBV5-6|TRBJ2-3
CASSLARTSGSPDTQYF
TGTGCCAGCAGCCTCGCGCGGACTAGCGGGAGCCCGGATACGCAGTATTTT
>-|TRBD1|TRBV2|TRBJ2-1
CASSELGTGRRWQFF
TGTGCCAGCAGTGAACTCGGGACAGGCCGCCGATGGCAGTTCTTC
>-|TRBD2|TRBV7-8|TRBJ2-1
CASSLPSGGAVDEQFF
TGTGCCAGCAGCCTGCCTAGCGGGGGGGCCGTTGACGAGCAGTTCTTC
>-|TRBD1|TRBV2|TRBJ1-2
CASSGGGAGYGYTF
TGTGCCAGCAGTGGAGGGGGCGCAGGCTATGGCTACACCTTC
>once|-|TRBV2|TRBJ2-2
CASSLAGTNTGELFF
TGTGCCAGTTCCCTGGCGGGTACGAACACCGGGGAGCTGTTTTTT
>-|-|TRBV7-9|TRBJ2-3
CASSLAETDTQYF
TGTGCCAGCAGCTTAGCTGAGACAGATACGCAGTATTTT
>-|-|TRBV27|TRBJ1-5
CASSLSEYQPQHF
TGTGCCAGCAGTTTATCGGAGTACCAGCCCCAGCATTTT
>-|TRBD1|TRBV30|TRBJ1-3
CAYRGTGNTIYF
TGTGCCTACAGGGGGACTGGAAACACCATATATTTT
>-|TRBD1|TRBV30|TRBJ1-5
CAWSQGGPQPQHF
TGTGCCTGGAGTCAAGGGGGCCCGCAGCCCCAGCATTTT
>-|-|TRBV27|TRBJ1-2
CASSPRQDSNYGYTF
TGTGCCAGCAGTCCCCGACAGGATTCTAACTATGGCTACACCTTC
>-|TRBD2|TRBV7-7|TRBJ2-5
CASSLRTSGDSAQYF
TGTGCTAGCAGCCTCCGGACTAGCGGGGACAGTGCCCAGTACTTC
>-|-|TRBV10-3|TRBJ2-1
CAIRDLENPYNEQFF
TGTGCCATCAGAGATCTAGAGAATCCCTACAATGAGCAGTTCTTC
>-|-|TRBV5-1|TRBJ2-1
CASSLTDSSYNEQFF
TGCGCCAGCAGCTTGACAGACAGCTCCTACAATGAGCAGTTCTTC
>-|-|TRBV7-2|TRBJ1-5
CASTGEGGLGPQHF
TGTGCCAGCACCGGGGAAGGGGGATTGGGGCCCCAGCATTTT
>-|-|TRBV28|TRBJ2-5
CASSPGTRETQYF
TGTGCCAGCAGTCCGGGGACAAGAGAGACCCAGTACTTC
>-|TRBD2|TRBV11-2|TRBJ2-1
CASSLGGTSGYSYNEQFF
TGTGCCAGCAGCTTAGGCGGGACTAGCGGTTACTCCTACAATGAGCAGTTCTTC
>-|-|TRBV6-5|TRBJ2-2
CASSYSSRRGGELFF
TGTGCCAGCAGTTACTCGTCCCGACGGGGCGGGGAGCTGTTTTTT
>-|TRBD2|TRBV10-3|TRBJ2-3
CAMGAGGGSDTQYF
TGTGCCATGGGAGCGGGAGGGGGGTCAGATACGCAGTATTTT
>-|-|TRBV10-2|TRBJ2-1
CASSTTANEQFF
TGCGCCAGCAGTACGACAGCAAATGAGCAGTTCTTC
>-|-|TRBV5-4|TRBJ1-2
CASSLDSKNYGYTF
TGTGCCAGCAGCTTGGACAGTAAAAACTATGGCTACACCTTC
>-|TRBD1|TRBV7-8|TRBJ2-4
CASSFVSGTGGSIQYF
TGTGCCAGCAGCTTCGTGTCCGGGACAGGGGGCTCCATTCAGTACTTC
>-|-|TRBV9|TRBJ2-6
CASTRDSGANVLTF
TGTGCCAGCACCCGGGACTCTGGGGCCAACGTCCTGACTTTC
>-|TRBD1|TRBV5-4|TRBJ1-2
CASSSDRGGYGYTF
TGTGCCAGCAGCTCCGACAGGGGCGGGTATGGCTACACCTTC
>-|TRBD1|TRBV18|TRBJ1-5
CASSQGQGAWGNQPQHF
TGTGCCAGCTCACAGGGACAGGGGGCATGGGGCAATCAGCCCCAGCATTTT
>-|-|TRBV6-5|TRBJ2-7
CASRPEGVINEQYF
TGTGCCAGCAGACCAGAGGGGGTGATAAACGAGCAGTACTTC
>-|TRBD2|TRBV28|TRBJ2-7
CASSFVAGGLYEQYF
TGTGCCAGCAGTTTCGTAGCGGGAGGACTCTACGAGCAGTACTTC
>-|-|TRBV7-2|TRBJ2-5
CASSLQVKETQYF
TGTGCCAGCAGCCTACAGGTTAAAGAGACCCAGTACTTC
>-|TRBD2|TRBV27|TRBJ2-7
CASSYSTSGGYEQYF
TGTGCCAGCAGTTACTCGACTAGCGGGGGTTACGAGCAGTACTTC
>-|TRBD1|TRBV19|TRBJ1-2
CASSILGRDRDKDGYTF
TGTGCCAGTAGTATCCTCGGACGGGACAGGGATAAGGATGGCTACACCTTC
>-|TRBD2|TRBV18|TRBJ2-3
CASSRSGRAWDTQYF
TGTGCCAGCTCCCGTAGCGGGAGGGCCTGGGATACGCAGTATTTT